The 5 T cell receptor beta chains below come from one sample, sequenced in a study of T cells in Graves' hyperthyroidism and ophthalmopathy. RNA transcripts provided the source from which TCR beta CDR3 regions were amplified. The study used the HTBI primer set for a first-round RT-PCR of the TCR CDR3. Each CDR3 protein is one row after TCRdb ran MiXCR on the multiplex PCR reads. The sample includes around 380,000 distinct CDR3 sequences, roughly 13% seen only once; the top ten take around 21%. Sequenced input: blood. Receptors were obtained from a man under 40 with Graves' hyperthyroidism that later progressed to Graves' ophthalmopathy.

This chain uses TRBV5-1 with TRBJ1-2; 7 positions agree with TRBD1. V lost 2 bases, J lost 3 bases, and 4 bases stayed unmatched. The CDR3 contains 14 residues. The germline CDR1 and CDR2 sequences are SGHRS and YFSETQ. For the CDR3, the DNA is TGCGCCAGCAGCTTCAGGGGGGGGGACTATGGCTACACCTTC. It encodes CASSFRGGDYGYTF. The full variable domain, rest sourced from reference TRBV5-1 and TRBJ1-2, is KAGVTQTPRYLIKTRGQQVTLSCSPISGHRSVSWYQQTPGQGLQFLFEYFSETQRNKGNFPGRFSGRQFSNSRSEMNVSTLELGDSALYLCASSFRGGDYGYTFGSGTRLTVV.

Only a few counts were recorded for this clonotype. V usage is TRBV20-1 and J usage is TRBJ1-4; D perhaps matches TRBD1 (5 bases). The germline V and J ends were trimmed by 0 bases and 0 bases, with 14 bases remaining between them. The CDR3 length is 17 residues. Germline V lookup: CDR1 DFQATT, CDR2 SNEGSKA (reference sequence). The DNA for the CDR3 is TGCAGTGCTAGAGATCGGTACAGGTTCCCAACTAATGAAAAACTGTTTTTT. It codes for CSARDRYRFPTNEKLFF.

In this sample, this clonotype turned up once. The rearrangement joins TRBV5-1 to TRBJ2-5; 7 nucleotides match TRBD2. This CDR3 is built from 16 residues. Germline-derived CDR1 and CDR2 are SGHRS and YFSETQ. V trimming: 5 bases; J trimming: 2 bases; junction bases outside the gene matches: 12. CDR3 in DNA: TGCGCCAGCAGTCTTGGCCTAGCGGTAGCACAAGAGACCCAGTACTTC. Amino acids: CASSLGLAVAQETQYF.

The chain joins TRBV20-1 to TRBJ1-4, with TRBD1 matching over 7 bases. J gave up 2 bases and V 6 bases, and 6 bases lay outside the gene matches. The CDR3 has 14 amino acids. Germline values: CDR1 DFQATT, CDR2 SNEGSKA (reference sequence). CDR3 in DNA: TGCAGTGCCACAACAGGGGCTACTAATGAAAAACTGTTTTTT. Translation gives CSATTGATNEKLFF.

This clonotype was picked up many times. The CDR3 loop is CASSSTRNTIYF. The CDR3 DNA sequence: TGTGCCAGCAGTTCAACTCGAAACACCATATATTTT. This sequence joins TRBV12-3 or TRBV12-4 and TRBJ1-3; no clear D gene. The CDR3 runs to 12 residues. The V gene lost 4 bases and the J gene lost 5 bases, with 6 bases spanning the gap.